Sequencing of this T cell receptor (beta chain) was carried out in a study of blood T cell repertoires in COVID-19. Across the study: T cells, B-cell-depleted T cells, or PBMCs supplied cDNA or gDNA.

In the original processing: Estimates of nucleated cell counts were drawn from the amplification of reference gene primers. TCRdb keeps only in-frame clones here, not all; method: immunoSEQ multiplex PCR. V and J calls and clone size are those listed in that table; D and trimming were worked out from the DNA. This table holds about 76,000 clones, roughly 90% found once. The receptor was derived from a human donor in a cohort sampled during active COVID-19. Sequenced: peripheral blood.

The CDR3 DNA sequence: TGTGCCAGCAGCAAAGATGGGGGCATACATTCACCCCTCCACTTT. Its protein is CASSKDGGIHSPLHF. The chain is built from TRBV21-1 and TRBJ1-6; the table gives TRBD1 as D, unverified against the DNA. TRBV21-1 is marked as a pseudogene. This CDR3 has 15 amino acids.